What follows are 32 T cell receptor beta chains derived from one specimen sequenced in a study of T cell repertoires and HLA-DP antigens. No antigen has been assigned to these receptors. Measured with immunoSEQ multiplex PCR; TCRdb has only the in-frame clones, and not every one. The sample has about 110,000 clones, 80% to 95% seen once. What was sequenced was CD4+ T cells from PBMCs. These receptors all stem from a woman aged 18-29 years in good health and CMV-seronegative.

Here the CDR3 reads CASSLWVDSLYEQYF. The CDR3, as DNA: TGCGCCAGCAGCTTGTGGGTCGACAGTCTCTACGAGCAGTACTTC. The V gene is TRBV5-1, the J gene TRBJ2-7, with D tentatively TRBD1 (5 bases). The CDR3 is 15 residues long. Per germline, CDR1 SGHRS and CDR2 YFSETQ. The V end lost 1 base, the J end lost 3 bases, and 14 bases lay between the germline ends.

The gene calls are TRBV16 and TRBJ1-1, with 7 bases that match TRBD1. There are 14 residues in the CDR3. Trimming removed 2 bases from V and 7 bases from J; junction bases left unmatched: 7. Germline lookup yields CDR1 KGHSY and CDR2 FQNENV. CDR3 sequence reads: CASSQGKGTDEAFF. For the CDR3, the DNA is TGTGCCAGCAGCCAAGGGAAAGGGACAGATGAAGCTTTCTTT.

The V gene is TRBV11-2, the J gene TRBJ2-3; no definite D call. V dropped 6 bases and J dropped 1 base, with 11 bases sitting between them. In germline, CDR1 is SGHAT, CDR2 FQNNGV. The CDR3 sequence is 14 residues long. The CDR3 DNA reads as TGTGCCAGCAGATCCCCGGGCCGCACAGATACGCAGTATTTT. It yields the protein CASRSPGRTDTQYF.

The chain carries TRBV27 and TRBJ2-1; 14 bases fit TRBD2. The CDR3 is made up of 16 amino acids. Germline V gene lookup returns CDR1 MNHEY and CDR2 SMNVEV (reference sequence). The junction had 7 bases not matched to a gene; V was cut back by 6 bases and J by 6 bases. This CDR3 is CASRRPGLAGANEQFF. CDR3 DNA: TGTGCCAGCAGGCGCCCGGGACTAGCGGGAGCCAATGAGCAGTTCTTC.

With regard to this clone: One junction end disagrees with the germline gene, perhaps due to a read error. The chain couples TRBV10-3 to TRBJ1-4; maybe TRBD1 (6 bases). The CDR3 totals 15 residues. CDR1 is ENHRY and CDR2 is SYGVKD in the germline V gene. The CDR3 DNA reads as TGTGCCATCAGTGGAGGGACAACAACAAATGAAAAACTGTTTTTT. Translating it yields CAISGGTTTNEKLFF.

This chain links TRBV5-1 with TRBJ2-2, with D possibly being TRBD1 (5 bases). V lost 4 bases, J lost 6 bases, and 16 bases lay in between. The CDR3 is made up of 15 amino acids. Germline CDR1 SGHRS, CDR2 YFSETQ. This CDR3 reads CASSPAPRGAGELFF. Written as DNA, the CDR3 is TGCGCCAGCAGCCCCGCACCAAGGGGCGCCGGGGAGCTGTTTTTT.

V usage is TRBV5-6 and J usage is TRBJ2-2; weak D call: TRBD1 (6 bases). Trimming stripped 10 bases from V and 2 bases from J, with 15 bases between. The CDR3 runs to 14 residues. The germline V gene encodes CDR1 SGHDT and CDR2 YYEEEE. CDR3 DNA sequence: TGTGCCTCCGTTTGGGGGCGAAACACCGGGGAGCTGTTTTTT. This codes for CASVWGRNTGELFF.

This clone showed up just once. This chain joins TRBV6-5 and TRBJ1-6, with a tentative D call TRBD1 (6 bases). This CDR3 region has 15 residues. Germline lookup yields CDR1 MNHEY and CDR2 SVGAGI. V dropped 7 bases and J dropped 7 bases, with 17 bases sitting between them. The DNA for the CDR3 is TGTGCCAGCAACTACAGGGATGGGCGCAATTCACCCCTCCACTTT. Protein sequence: CASNYRDGRNSPLHF.

The chain carries TRBV7-2 and TRBJ2-1; 10 nucleotides match TRBD2. V shed 2 bases and J 9 bases; nucleotides not matched to a gene: 13. CDR1 is SGHTA and CDR2 is FQGNSA in the germline V gene. The CDR3 contains 17 residues. CDR3 region: CASSLWASGGLPLEQFF. The CDR3 region has the DNA TGTGCCAGCAGCTTATGGGCTAGCGGGGGCCTGCCACTTGAGCAGTTCTTC.

The chain carries TRBV7-3 and TRBJ2-3; TRBD2 matches 10 bases. CDR3 length equals 16 residues. The germline gives CDR1 SGHTA, CDR2 FQGTGA. V shed 5 bases and J 6 bases; nucleotides not matched to a gene: 11. The DNA of the CDR3 is TGTGCCAGCAGCCCTAGCGGGGGAAAGAGAAGGGATACGCAGTATTTT. Its protein is CASSPSGGKRRDTQYF.

The V and J genes are TRBV4-2 and TRBJ2-3; TRBD2 matches 12 bases. Germline V gene lookup returns CDR1 LGHNA and CDR2 YNFKEQ. The CDR3 has 18 amino acids. The ends lost 0 bases at V and 2 bases at J; junction bases unmatched: 6. The CDR3 nucleotides read TGTGCCAGCAGCCAAGAGGGGACTAGCGGGCCGCACACAGATACGCAGTATTTT. Its translation: CASSQEGTSGPHTDTQYF.

The chain recombines TRBV19 with TRBJ2-5; the D call may be TRBD1 or TRBD2 (6 bases each). The V gene's germline CDR1 is LNHDA and CDR2 SQIVND (reference sequence). The CDR3 covers 14 residues. V lost 6 bases to trimming and J lost 3 bases, with 14 bases between them. CDR3 sequence: CASRKGGNEETQYF. CDR3 DNA sequence: TGTGCCAGTAGGAAGGGGGGTAACGAAGAGACCCAGTACTTC.

This sequence joins TRBV5-4 and TRBJ1-1, with 7 bases lining up with TRBD1. V was pared by 3 bases and J by 0 bases, with 5 bases of the junction left unmatched. This CDR3 contains 15 residues. The germline gives CDR1 SGHNT, CDR2 YYREEE (reference sequence). The CDR3 nucleotides read TGTGCCAGCAGCTCCCCGACAGGGTTGAACACTGAAGCTTTCTTT. This encodes CASSSPTGLNTEAFF.

This clone has a single count. V is TRBV4-2 and J is TRBJ2-7, with TRBD2 matching 8 bases. After removal of 0 bases from V and 3 bases from J, the junction contained 1 base not matched to a gene. Germline loops: CDR1 LGHNA, CDR2 YNFKEQ. The CDR3 has 14 amino acids. CDR3 protein: CASSQEGLGYEQYF. For the CDR3, the DNA is TGTGCCAGCAGCCAAGAGGGACTAGGCTACGAGCAGTACTTC.

The J gene is TRBJ2-7, the V gene TRBV18; D is undetermined. CDR3 length: 14 residues. Germline V gives CDR1 KGHSH, CDR2 LQKENI. V gave up 1 base and J gave up 2 bases, with 9 bases separating them. This chain's CDR3 is CASSPRPATYEQYV. Here the CDR3 DNA reads TGTGCCAGCTCACCACGCCCAGCTACCTACGAGCAGTACGTC.

The chain is built from TRBV29-1 and TRBJ1-2; 10 bases line up with TRBD1. Germline V gene lookup returns CDR1 SQVTM and CDR2 ANQGSEA. V lost 7 bases, J lost 8 bases, and 13 bases stayed unmatched. This CDR3 has 14 residues. The CDR3 region is CSAKTGGYLGGYTF. For the CDR3, the DNA is TGCAGCGCGAAGACAGGGGGCTATCTAGGCGGCTACACCTTC.

The rearrangement uses TRBV28 and TRBJ2-2; 7 positions agree with TRBD1. The junction had 4 bases not matched to a gene; V was cut back by 11 bases and J by 1 base. The CDR3 extends over 13 amino acids. Germline CDR1 reads MDHEN; CDR2 reads SYDVKM. The CDR3 bases are TGTGCCCGCCGGGACAGGAACACCGGGGAGCTGTTTTTT. Residues: CARRDRNTGELFF.

V usage is TRBV15 and J usage is TRBJ1-1; tentative D call: TRBD1 (5 bases). The germline V gene encodes CDR1 LNHNV and CDR2 YYDKDF (reference sequence). Trimming removed 5 bases from V and 3 bases from J, with 13 bases in between. This CDR3 is built from 14 residues. The CDR3 DNA is TGTGCCACCAGCCCGGGGATGGGGCACACTGAAGCTTTCTTT. Its protein product is CATSPGMGHTEAFF. The full variable domain, in which reference TRBV15 and TRBJ1-1 provide the parts outside the CDR3, is DAMVIQNPRYQVTQFGKPVTLSCSQTLNHNVMYWYQQKSSQAPKLLFHYYDKDFNNEADTPDNFQSRRPNTSFCFLDIRSPGLGDTAMYLCATSPGMGHTEAFFGQGTRLTVV.

To note about this clone: This sample also contains other DNA sequences that code for the same CDR3. This chain links TRBV5-1 with TRBJ2-5; D is possibly TRBD2 (5 bases). This CDR3 is built from 13 residues. Germline V gene lookup returns CDR1 SGHRS and CDR2 YFSETQ. With 0 bases removed from V and 5 bases from J, the gap between germline ends came to 8 bases. The CDR3, as DNA: TGCGCCAGCAGCTTGGGACCGGGGGAGACCCAGTACTTC. Translated: CASSLGPGETQYF.

This chain uses TRBV7-9 with TRBJ2-3, with a tentative D call TRBD2 (7 bases). This CDR3 contains 14 residues. Germline V lookup: CDR1 SEHNR, CDR2 FQNEAQ (reference sequence). V lost 6 bases, J lost 0 bases, and 10 bases lay in between. The CDR3 spells CASRRGASTDTQYF. In DNA form, the CDR3 reads TGTGCCAGCAGACGGGGGGCTAGCACAGATACGCAGTATTTT.

This clone occurred once. V and J are TRBV5-1 and TRBJ2-1, with 11 bases fitting TRBD2. Unmatched junction bases numbered 9, after V lost 4 bases and J lost 9 bases. The CDR3 sequence is 15 residues long. Germline lookup yields CDR1 SGHRS and CDR2 YFSETQ. The CDR3 sequence: CASSRLGLAVGEQFF. CDR3 nucleotides: TGCGCCAGCAGCCGGCTGGGACTAGCGGTGGGTGAGCAGTTCTTC. The variable domain in full, with the rest retrieved from reference TRBV5-1 and TRBJ2-1, is KAGVTQTPRYLIKTRGQQVTLSCSPISGHRSVSWYQQTPGQGLQFLFEYFSETQRNKGNFPGRFSGRQFSNSRSEMNVSTLELGDSALYLCASSRLGLAVGEQFFGPGTRLTVL.

This chain connects TRBV28 to TRBJ1-5; tentatively, D is TRBD1 (5 bases). V lost 5 bases to trimming and J lost 0 bases, with 20 bases between them. Germline V CDR1 and CDR2: MDHEN, SYDVKM. This CDR3 comprises 18 residues. The DNA of the CDR3 is TGTGCCAGCAGTCCAACTTGGGGCAGGGACTATAGCAATCAGCCCCAGCATTTT. Its translation is CASSPTWGRDYSNQPQHF.

The V gene is TRBV28, the J gene TRBJ2-3; the D gene is possibly TRBD1 (6 bases). This CDR3 has 13 amino acids. Trimming took off 5 bases at V and 2 bases at J, with 8 bases between the two ends. From germline, CDR1 is MDHEN and CDR2 SYDVKM. The CDR3 reads CASSTGTTDTQYF. Written as DNA, the CDR3 is TGTGCCAGCAGTACAGGGACCACAGATACGCAGTATTTT.

The chain has TRBV29-1 and TRBJ2-3; D is uncertain. Germline assignment: CDR1 SQVTM and CDR2 ANQGSEA. This CDR3 is built from 13 residues. The germline V and J ends were trimmed by 3 bases and 3 bases, with 10 bases remaining between them. CDR3 bases: TGCAGCGTTGAGGGGTTAGTGACAGATACGCAGTATTTT. It specifies CSVEGLVTDTQYF.

The chain joins TRBV7-9 to TRBJ2-7, with D unresolved. Germline V CDR1 and CDR2: SEHNR, FQNEAQ (reference sequence). V was cut by 3 bases and J by 0 bases, with 12 bases left in between. The CDR3 totals 15 residues. CDR3 nucleotides: TGTGCCAGCAGCTTCTCACGAGGAAACTCCTACGAGCAGTACTTC. Its protein is CASSFSRGNSYEQYF. Full variable domain (rest looked up from reference TRBV7-9 and TRBJ2-7): DTGVSQNPRHKITKRGQNVTFRCDPISEHNRLYWYRQTLGQGPEFLTYFQNEAQLEKSRLLSDRFSAERPKGSFSTLEIQRTEQGDSAMYLCASSFSRGNSYEQYFGPGTRLTVT.

The chain combines TRBV5-4 with TRBJ2-1, with a tentative D call TRBD2 (6 bases). Germline CDR1 and CDR2: SGHNT and YYREEE (reference sequence). The CDR3 is 14 residues long. V was trimmed by 2 bases and J by 5 bases, leaving 11 bases between them. This CDR3 is CASSFRAGNNEQFF. In DNA form, the CDR3 reads TGTGCCAGCAGCTTCAGGGCGGGGAACAATGAGCAGTTCTTC.

The V gene is TRBV9, the J gene TRBJ1-3, with D possibly matching TRBD1 (5 bases). In germline, CDR1 is SGDLS, CDR2 YYNGEE. Deletions cut 6 bases from V and 2 bases from J, with 18 bases between. The CDR3 sequence is 16 residues long. For the CDR3, the DNA is TGTGCCAGCACCCCCGGGGGAAGGGAAACTGGAAACACCATATATTTT. It is translated as CASTPGGRETGNTIYF. The full variable domain, with the rest looked up from reference TRBV9 and TRBJ1-3, is DSGVTQTPKHLITATGQRVTLRCSPRSGDLSVYWYQQSLDQGLQFLIQYYNGEERAKGNILERFSAQQFPDLHSELNLSSLELGDSALYFCASTPGGRETGNTIYFGEGSWLTVV.

The V call is TRBV19, the J call TRBJ1-5; 10 bases map to TRBD1. Trimming cost V 3 bases and J 3 bases; bases outside gene matches: 5. Germline lookup yields CDR1 LNHDA and CDR2 SQIVND (reference sequence). The CDR3 covers 16 residues. The CDR3 DNA follows: TGTGCCAGTAGTATGGCCGGGACAGGGGTCAATCAGCCCCAGCATTTT. Its protein product is CASSMAGTGVNQPQHF.

The chain employs TRBV6-4 and TRBJ2-3; 11 bases match TRBD2. This CDR3 comprises 14 residues. With V trimmed by 8 bases and J by 1 base, 2 bases remained unmatched. The germline V gene encodes CDR1 MRHNA and CDR2 SNTAGT. DNA of the CDR3: TGTGCCAGCCTTAGCGGGGGGGGCACAGATACGCAGTATTTT. This gives the protein CASLSGGGTDTQYF.

As DNA, the CDR3 is TGTGCCAGCAGTTACGACAGGGAAGAGACCCAGTACTTC. Its protein product is CASSYDREETQYF. This sequence joins TRBV6-5 and TRBJ2-5; 7 nucleotides agree with TRBD1. J lost 3 bases, V lost 2 bases, and 0 bases had no gene match. This CDR3 is 13 amino acids long. Germline V gene lookup returns CDR1 MNHEY and CDR2 SVGAGI.

A single count supports this clone. This sequence joins TRBV7-9 and TRBJ1-2; D might be TRBD1 (5 bases). V was cut by 4 bases and J by 4 bases, with 13 bases left in between. This CDR3 is 14 amino acids long. Germline V lookup: CDR1 SEHNR, CDR2 FQNEAQ (reference sequence). DNA for the CDR3: TGTGCCAGCAGCTGGTTGGGGGGATCCTATGGCTACACCTTC. Translated, it gives CASSWLGGSYGYTF.

The DNA for the CDR3 is TGTGCCAGTAGTATCCAGGGGGGAGACACTGAAGCTTTCTTT. This codes for CASSIQGGDTEAFF. The chain recombines TRBV19 with TRBJ1-1; TRBD1 aligns across 7 bases. J lost 3 bases, V lost 3 bases, and 4 bases had no gene match. The CDR3 extends over 14 amino acids. Germline loops: CDR1 LNHDA, CDR2 SQIVND (reference sequence).